One and the same sample provided the 21 T cell receptor beta chains below, sequenced in a study of blood T cell repertoires in COVID-19. TCRdb's copy holds only in-frame clones and misses some; the assay was immunoSEQ multiplex PCR. The table has 300,000 to 450,000 clones, roughly 90% seen once; the top ten hold 2.5% to 3.5%. The sequenced sample was peripheral blood. These TCRs come from a woman aged 25 to 45 with COVID-19, enrolled during active disease.

For the CDR3, the DNA is TGTGCCAGCAGGGGACTGAACTATGGCTACACCTTC. Its protein is CASRGLNYGYTF. This chain uses TRBV6-5 with TRBJ1-2; perhaps TRBD1 as D (5 bases). The V end lost 6 bases, the J end lost 2 bases, and 7 bases lay between the germline ends. CDR3 size: 12 residues. Germline CDR1 reads MNHEY; CDR2 reads SVGAGI.

This chain uses TRBV27 with TRBJ1-5, with D perhaps matching TRBD1 (6 bases). Trimming removed 1 base at V and 4 bases at J, with 11 bases between. This CDR3 comprises 15 residues. Germline lookup yields CDR1 MNHEY and CDR2 SMNVEV (reference sequence). CDR3 loop: CASSLFQGPNQPQHF. CDR3 DNA: TGTGCCAGCAGTTTATTTCAGGGGCCTAATCAGCCCCAGCATTTT.

J is TRBJ2-7 and V is TRBV4-3; 11 bases are shared with TRBD1. The CDR3 consists of 15 residues. V dropped 0 bases and J dropped 7; count of bases not matched to a gene: 5. Looked up from germline, CDR1 is LGHNA and CDR2 is YSLEER. The CDR3 DNA reads TGCGCCAGCAGCCAAGATCCGGACAGGGGGCGAGAGCAGTACTTC. Translation gives CASSQDPDRGREQYF.

The rearrangement links TRBV28 to TRBJ2-3; 11 bases align to TRBD1. V was clipped by 5 bases and J by 3 bases; unmatched bases: 4. Per the germline V gene, CDR1 is MDHEN and CDR2 is SYDVKM. This CDR3 has 15 amino acids. CDR3 coding DNA: TGTGCCAGCAGTCGCCGGGACAGGGGGACAGATACGCAGTATTTT. It specifies CASSRRDRGTDTQYF.

The chain recombines TRBV6-2 or TRBV6-3 with TRBJ2-3; D gene ambiguous. This CDR3 has 14 residues. Germline V gene sequence: CDR1 MNHEY, CDR2 SVGEGT. The ends were cut back, 5 bases at V and 6 bases at J, with 15 bases in the middle. The CDR3 loop reads CASSNLALSDTQYF. Here the CDR3 DNA reads TGTGCCAGCAGTAACTTGGCTCTTTCGGATACGCAGTATTTT.

This chain's CDR3 is CASSGPVDPGVAGYEQYF. CDR3 coding DNA: TGCGCCAGCAGTGGACCCGTGGACCCGGGGGTGGCCGGTTACGAGCAGTACTTC. The chain carries TRBV10-2 and TRBJ2-7; D is perhaps TRBD2 (6 bases). V dropped 4 bases and J dropped 4 bases, with 26 bases sitting between them. CDR3 length: 18 residues. CDR1 is WSHSY and CDR2 is SAAADI in the germline V gene.

The V call is TRBV18, the J call TRBJ1-1; 8 nucleotides align to TRBD1. The CDR3 sequence is 15 residues long. Looked up from germline, CDR1 is KGHSH and CDR2 is LQKENI. With V trimmed by 3 bases and J by 3 bases, 6 bases remained unmatched. The CDR3 bases are TGTGCCAGCTCACCCGGACAGGGCAGCGACACTGAAGCTTTCTTT. Translating gives CASSPGQGSDTEAFF.

This sequence joins TRBV21-1 and TRBJ2-3; whether TRBD2, the table's D call, matches the DNA was not checked. TRBV21-1 is tagged as a pseudogene. This CDR3 contains 19 residues. CDR3 coding DNA: TGTGCCAGCAGCAATGGGGCCGGAGTAGGACTAGCGGGCACAGATACGCAGTATTTT. Protein product: CASSNGAGVGLAGTDTQYF.

The rearrangement joins TRBV2 to TRBJ2-7; 9 bases are shared with TRBD1. Germline V lookup: CDR1 SNHLY, CDR2 FYNNEI. V dropped 7 bases and J dropped 5; count of bases not matched to a gene: 9. The CDR3 spans 14 residues. CDR3 in DNA: TGTGCCAGCACCCTAGGGGACAGGGCCCACGAGCAGTACGTC. Translated: CASTLGDRAHEQYV.

The chain recombines TRBV9 with TRBJ1-6; TRBD1 might be the D (6 bases). Germline V gene sequence: CDR1 SGDLS, CDR2 YYNGEE. The CDR3 is made up of 16 amino acids. Trimming removed 4 bases at V and 10 bases at J, with 21 bases between. The CDR3 region is CASSYRTDPPSSPLHF. In DNA form, the CDR3 reads TGTGCCAGCAGCTACCGGACAGACCCCCCCTCCTCACCCCTCCACTTT.

The gene calls are TRBV2 and TRBJ1-3; D unresolved. The V end was cut by 4 bases, the J end by 1 base, with 5 bases between. CDR1 SNHLY and CDR2 FYNNEI come from the germline V gene. This CDR3 has 13 residues. The CDR3 region has the DNA TGTGCCAGCAGTGGTGTATCTGGAAACACCATATATTTT. Its translation: CASSGVSGNTIYF.

The chain combines TRBV3-1 (or the pseudogene TRBV3-2) with TRBJ1-2, with TRBD1 matching 8 bases. The ends lost 9 bases at V and 5 bases at J; junction bases unmatched: 14. This CDR3 region has 15 residues. In germline, CDR1 is LGHDT, CDR2 YNNKEL (reference sequence). The DNA of the CDR3 is TGTGCCAGTTGCTATTTGCAGGGGGCGACTTATGGCTACACCTTC. This sequence encodes CASCYLQGATYGYTF.

Here the CDR3 reads CASSLLSQGGTEAFF. CDR3 DNA sequence: TGTGCCAGCAGTTTATTATCCCAGGGGGGCACTGAAGCTTTCTTT. The chain has TRBV28 and TRBJ1-1, with 7 bases identical to TRBD1. The junction had 6 bases not matched to a gene; V was cut back by 1 base and J by 4 bases. The germline gives CDR1 MDHEN, CDR2 SYDVKM. The length of the CDR3 is 15 residues.

The chain links TRBV6-2 or TRBV6-3 to TRBJ1-5; tentatively, D is TRBD1 (6 bases). This CDR3 contains 16 residues. V lost 4 bases, J lost 2 bases, and 15 bases lay in between. In germline, CDR1 is MNHEY, CDR2 SVGEGT. The CDR3, as DNA: TGTGCCAGCAGTTCAACAGGGAGGGGGGGCAATCAGCCCCAGCATTTT. This translates into CASSSTGRGGNQPQHF.

The rearrangement links TRBV6-5 to TRBJ2-7; 7 bases are a match to TRBD1. V was pared by 7 bases and J by 0 bases, with 9 bases of the junction left unmatched. This CDR3 has 15 amino acids. CDR1 and CDR2 (germline): MNHEY, SVGAGI. For the CDR3, the DNA is TGTGCCAGCATTACTACAGGGGATAGCTCCTACGAGCAGTACTTC. The encoded protein is CASITTGDSSYEQYF.

The chain's CDR3 is CASSVGQVSRQPQHF. DNA of the CDR3: TGTGCCAGTAGTGTCGGACAGGTTTCACGTCAGCCCCAGCATTTT. This chain joins TRBV19 and TRBJ1-5, with 7 bases lining up with TRBD1. The V and J ends lost 5 bases and 6 bases, in that order; junction bases with no gene match: 10. The germline gives CDR1 LNHDA, CDR2 SQIVND (reference sequence). This CDR3 has 15 amino acids.

The rearrangement joins TRBV28 to TRBJ2-3; perhaps TRBD2 as D (6 bases). Germline V gene lookup returns CDR1 MDHEN and CDR2 SYDVKM. The CDR3 runs 15 residues. Between the trimmed V and J ends, which lost 3 bases and 1 base, there was a span of 11 bases. The chain's CDR3 is CASSFTGVGTDTQYF. The CDR3 DNA follows: TGTGCCAGCAGTTTTACGGGGGTAGGCACAGATACGCAGTATTTT.

The rearrangement links TRBV29-1 to TRBJ1-2; 8 positions agree with TRBD1. Germline-derived CDR1 and CDR2 are SQVTM and ANQGSEA. This CDR3 region has 14 residues. The V segment lost 6 bases and the J segment 3 bases; nucleotides outside the gene matches: 9. The CDR3 here is CSVTMTGEDYGYTF. In DNA, the CDR3 is TGCAGCGTCACTATGACAGGGGAGGACTATGGCTACACCTTC.

The rearrangement uses TRBV5-1 and TRBJ2-3, with 10 bases identical to TRBD2. Germline loops: CDR1 SGHRS, CDR2 YFSETQ. The CDR3 contains 16 residues. V trimming: 3 bases; J trimming: 7 bases; junction bases outside the gene matches: 11. This CDR3 reads CASSSSGGASENTQYF. The CDR3 DNA reads TGCGCCAGCAGCTCGAGCGGGGGGGCCTCTGAAAATACGCAGTATTTT.

The chain is built from TRBV29-1 and TRBJ2-5, with TRBD1 matching over 10 bases. From germline, CDR1 is SQVTM and CDR2 ANQGSEA. The CDR3 has 12 amino acids. V lost 6 bases and J lost 4; bases outside the gene matches: 2. This CDR3 is CSVRTGGETQYF. DNA of the CDR3: TGCAGCGTAAGGACAGGGGGAGAGACCCAGTACTTC.

The chain employs TRBV2 and TRBJ1-1; possibly TRBD1 for D (6 bases). The CDR3 runs 14 residues. Germline CDR1 is SNHLY and CDR2 is FYNNEI. V gave up 6 bases and J gave up 2 bases, with 13 bases separating them. The CDR3 reads CASRWTEGNTEAFF. The CDR3, as DNA: TGTGCCAGCAGGTGGACAGAGGGTAACACTGAAGCTTTCTTT.